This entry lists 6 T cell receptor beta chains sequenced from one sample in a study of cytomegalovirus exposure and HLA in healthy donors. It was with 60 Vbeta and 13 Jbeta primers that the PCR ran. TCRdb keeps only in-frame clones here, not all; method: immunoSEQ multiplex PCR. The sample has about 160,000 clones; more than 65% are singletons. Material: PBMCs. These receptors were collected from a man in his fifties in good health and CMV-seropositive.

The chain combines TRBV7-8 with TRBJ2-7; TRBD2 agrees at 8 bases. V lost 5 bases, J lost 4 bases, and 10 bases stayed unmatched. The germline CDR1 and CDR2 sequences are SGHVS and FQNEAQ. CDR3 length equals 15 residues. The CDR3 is CASSLLPGGQYEQYF. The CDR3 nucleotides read TGTGCCAGCAGCCTACTCCCGGGGGGGCAATACGAGCAGTACTTC. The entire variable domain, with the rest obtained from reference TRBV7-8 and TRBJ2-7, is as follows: GAGVSQSPRYKVAKRGQDVALRCDPISGHVSLFWYQQALGQGPEFLTYFQNEAQLDKSGLPSDRFFAERPEGSVSTLKIQRTQQEDSAVYLCASSLLPGGQYEQYFGPGTRLTVT.

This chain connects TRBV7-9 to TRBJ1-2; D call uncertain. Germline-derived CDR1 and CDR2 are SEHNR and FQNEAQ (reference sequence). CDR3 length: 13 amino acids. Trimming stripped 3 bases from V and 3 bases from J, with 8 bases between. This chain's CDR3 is CASSFTVDYGYTF. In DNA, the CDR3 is TGTGCCAGCAGCTTCACCGTAGACTATGGCTACACCTTC.

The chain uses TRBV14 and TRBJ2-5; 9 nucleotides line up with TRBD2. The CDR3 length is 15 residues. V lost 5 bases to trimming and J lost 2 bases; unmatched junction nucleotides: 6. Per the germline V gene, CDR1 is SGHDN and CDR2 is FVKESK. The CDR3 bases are TGTGCCAGCAGCTTTACTAGCGGGCCACAAGAGACCCAGTACTTC. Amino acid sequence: CASSFTSGPQETQYF.

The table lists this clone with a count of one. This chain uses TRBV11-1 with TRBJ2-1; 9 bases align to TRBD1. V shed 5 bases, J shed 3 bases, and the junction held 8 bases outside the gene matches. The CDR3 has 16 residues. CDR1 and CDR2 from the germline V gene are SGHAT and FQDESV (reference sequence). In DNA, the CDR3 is TGTGCCAGCAGCCACACAGGGGGCGCCGGCTACAATGAGCAGTTCTTC. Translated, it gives CASSHTGGAGYNEQFF.

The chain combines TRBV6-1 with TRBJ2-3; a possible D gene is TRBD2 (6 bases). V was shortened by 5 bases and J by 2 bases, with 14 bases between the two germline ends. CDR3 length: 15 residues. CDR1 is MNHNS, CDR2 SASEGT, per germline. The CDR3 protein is CASSLRGLSTDTQYF. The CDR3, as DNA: TGTGCCAGCAGTTTGCGGGGACTTTCCACAGATACGCAGTATTTT.

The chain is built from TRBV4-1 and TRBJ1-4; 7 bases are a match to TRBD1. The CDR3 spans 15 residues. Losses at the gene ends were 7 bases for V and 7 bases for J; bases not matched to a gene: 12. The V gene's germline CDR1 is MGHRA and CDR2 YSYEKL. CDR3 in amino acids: CASTEADRVREKLFF. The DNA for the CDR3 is TGCGCCAGCACCGAAGCCGACAGGGTGCGTGAAAAACTGTTTTTT.